This TCR beta chain was sequenced for a study of T-cell reconstitution after alpha-beta-depleted transplantation in children (dated by TCRdb to 2016 to 2017). General notes on the study: The study quantitatively tracked T-cell immune reconstitution after TCRalphabeta/CD19-depleted allogeneic hematopoietic cell transplantation in children using TCR repertoire profiling. What the research found in general, with its limitations: The apparently early recovery of alphabetaT-cell counts about two months after transplant reportedly depended on only several hundred rapidly expanded clones that came from non-depleted graft cells. The high TCRbeta diversity at day 60 in some patients was ascribed to recipient T cells and intrathymic progenitors that had survived conditioning. The frequencies of hyperexpanded clones fell over the following months, and after one year, T-cell counts and TCRbeta diversity were mostly attributed to newly produced T cells.

For CDR1 and CDR2, the germline V gene lists SGHRS and YFSETQ. Spanning cysteine to phenylalanine, the CDR3 consists of 14 amino acids. The sequence is cut down to CDR3 DNA, 42 bases in frame from base 1. The V end gives up 4 bases and the J end 3 bases, leaving 7 bases in the junction not matched to a gene. Libraries came from PCR. The sample was run on an Illumina HiSeq 2500. TCR libraries were prepared with molecular barcoding, using unique molecular identifiers to normalize TCRbeta repertoire quantification. The public reads were run again by TCRdb, first through fastp at Q25 and then through MiXCR, and only productive beta chains were kept. Each entry is one CDR3 protein sequence, shown with its most common DNA and genes. The sample profile shows 750,000 to 950,000 distinct CDR3 sequences; less than 20% of them were found once. Of the sample, roughly 4.8% is held by the ten largest clones. The treatment or condition label on this specimen signifies: allogeneic hematopoietic cell transplantation with graft depleted of TCRalphabeta T cells and CD19 B cells. TCRalphabeta/CD19-depleted allogeneic hematopoietic cell grafts were given to the transplant recipients, all of whom were children.

This clonotype appeared a few times. Its binding antigen is unknown. Qualities for individual bases were not recorded, and no much larger clone is one base off. The chain was built from TRBV5-1 and TRBJ2-7; 7 of the junction bases match TRBD2. The clonotype originates from a male patient under 18 who had a stem cell transplant for acute lymphoblastic leukemia, so the T cells may come from the graft donor. The sequenced sample was PBMCs, mostly from graft donor cells, obtained 360 days after TCRalphabeta/CD19-depleted stem cell transplant. The nucleotide sequence reads TGCGCCAGCAGCACCGGGACTACCCTCTACGAGCAGTACTTC. This codes for CASSTGTTLYEQYF.